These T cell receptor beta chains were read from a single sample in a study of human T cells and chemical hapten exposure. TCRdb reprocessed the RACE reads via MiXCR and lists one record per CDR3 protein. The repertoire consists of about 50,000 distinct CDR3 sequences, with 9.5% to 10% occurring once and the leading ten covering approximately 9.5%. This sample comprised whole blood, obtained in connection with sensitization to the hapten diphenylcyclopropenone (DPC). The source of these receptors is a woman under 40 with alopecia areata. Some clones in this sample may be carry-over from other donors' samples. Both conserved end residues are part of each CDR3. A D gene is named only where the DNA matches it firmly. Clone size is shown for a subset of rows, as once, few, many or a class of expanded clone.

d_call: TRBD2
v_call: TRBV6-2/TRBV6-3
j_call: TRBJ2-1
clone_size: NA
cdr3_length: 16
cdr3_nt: TGTGCCAGCAGGGGGACTAGCGGGGGAATTTACAATGAGCAGTTCTTC
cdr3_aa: CASRGTSGGIYNEQFF

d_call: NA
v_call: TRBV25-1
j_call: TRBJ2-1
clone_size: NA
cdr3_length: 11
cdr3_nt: TGTGCCAGCAAGGGAAACAATGAGCAGTCCTTC
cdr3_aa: CASKGNNEQSF

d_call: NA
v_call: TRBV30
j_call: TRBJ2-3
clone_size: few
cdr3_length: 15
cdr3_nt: TGTGCCTGGAGGACCTTAGCGGAGCCCACAGATACGCAGTATTTT
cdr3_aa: CAWRTLAEPTDTQYF

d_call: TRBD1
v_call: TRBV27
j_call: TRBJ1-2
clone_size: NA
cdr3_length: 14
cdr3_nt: TGTGCCAGCAGTCGGACCGGACAGGGCTATGGCTACACCTTC
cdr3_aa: CASSRTGQGYGYTF

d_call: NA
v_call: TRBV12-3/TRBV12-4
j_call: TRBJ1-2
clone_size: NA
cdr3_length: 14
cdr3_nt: TGTGCCAGCAGTTTGATTCGGGGGCTGGTTGGCTACACCTTC
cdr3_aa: CASSLIRGLVGYTF

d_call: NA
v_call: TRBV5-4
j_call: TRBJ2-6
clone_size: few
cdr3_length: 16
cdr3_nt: TGTGCCAGCAGCTTGGACGTGAACTCTGGGGCCAACGTCCTGACTTTC
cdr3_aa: CASSLDVNSGANVLTF

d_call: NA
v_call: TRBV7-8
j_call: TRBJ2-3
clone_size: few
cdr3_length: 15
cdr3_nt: TGTGCCAGCAGCTTAACTAGCCTTACCACAGATACGCAGTATTTT
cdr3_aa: CASSLTSLTTDTQYF

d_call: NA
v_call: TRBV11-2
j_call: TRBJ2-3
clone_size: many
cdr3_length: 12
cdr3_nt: TGTGCCAGCAGCCCGACCACAGATACGCAGTATTTT
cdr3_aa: CASSPTTDTQYF

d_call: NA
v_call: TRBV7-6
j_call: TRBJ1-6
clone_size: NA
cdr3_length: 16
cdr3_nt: TGTGCCAGCAGCCCCGATGGGCGGGGTGGCAATTCACCCCTCCACTTT
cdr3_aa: CASSPDGRGGNSPLHF

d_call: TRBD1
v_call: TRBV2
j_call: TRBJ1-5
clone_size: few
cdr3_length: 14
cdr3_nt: TGTGCCAGCAGGGGCCGACAGGGCGGTCAGCCCCAGCATTTT
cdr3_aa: CASRGRQGGQPQHF

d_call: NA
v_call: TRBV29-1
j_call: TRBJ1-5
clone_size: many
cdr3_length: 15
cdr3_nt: TGCAGCGTTGCTCTTTTGGGGGACTCCAATCAGCCCCAGCATTTT
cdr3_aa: CSVALLGDSNQPQHF

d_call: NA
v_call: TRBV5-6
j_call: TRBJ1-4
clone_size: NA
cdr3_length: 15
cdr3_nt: TGTGCCAGCAGCTTGCTCGGCAGGGGAGGGGAAAAACTGTTTTTT
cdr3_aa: CASSLLGRGGEKLFF

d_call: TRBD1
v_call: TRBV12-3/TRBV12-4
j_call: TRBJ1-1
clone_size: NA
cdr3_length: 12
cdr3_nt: TGTGCCAGCGGACAGGGTTTAACTGAAGCTTTCTTT
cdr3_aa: CASGQGLTEAFF

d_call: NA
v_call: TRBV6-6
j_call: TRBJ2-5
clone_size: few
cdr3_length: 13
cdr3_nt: TGTGCCAGCAGTCTCCGGGTGCGGGAGACCCAGTACTTC
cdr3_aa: CASSLRVRETQYF

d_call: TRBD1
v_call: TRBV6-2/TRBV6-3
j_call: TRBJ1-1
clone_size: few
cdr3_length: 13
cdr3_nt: TGTGCCAGCAGTGACAGGGGGTACACTGAAGCTTTCTTT
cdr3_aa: CASSDRGYTEAFF

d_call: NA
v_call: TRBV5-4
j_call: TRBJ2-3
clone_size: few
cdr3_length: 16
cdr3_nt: TGTGCCAGCAGCCTACAGGGTCAACTCCACACAGATACGCAGTATTTT
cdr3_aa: CASSLQGQLHTDTQYF

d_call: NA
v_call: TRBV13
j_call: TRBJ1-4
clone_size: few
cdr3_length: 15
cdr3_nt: TGTGCCAGCAGCTTAAGGTCCGGCGGTAATGAAAAACTGTTTTTT
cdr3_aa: CASSLRSGGNEKLFF

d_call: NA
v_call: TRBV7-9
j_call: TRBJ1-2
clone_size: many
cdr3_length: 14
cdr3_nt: TGTGCCAGCAGCTTAGATGGGGACCTCTGGGGCTACACCTTC
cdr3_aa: CASSLDGDLWGYTF

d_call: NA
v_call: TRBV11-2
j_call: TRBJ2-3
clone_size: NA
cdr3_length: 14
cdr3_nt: TGTGCCAGCAGCTCCCGGACTCCCCCAGATACGCAGTATTTT
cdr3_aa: CASSSRTPPDTQYF

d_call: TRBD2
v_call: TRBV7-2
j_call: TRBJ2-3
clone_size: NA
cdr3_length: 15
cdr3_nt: TGTGCCAGCACCCTAGCGGGGGGGCGGGCAGATACGCAGTATTTT
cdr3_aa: CASTLAGGRADTQYF

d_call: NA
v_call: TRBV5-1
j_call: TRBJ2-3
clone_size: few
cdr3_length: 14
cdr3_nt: TGCGCCAGCAGCTTTGACTCCGGCACAGATACGCAGTATTTT
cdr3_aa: CASSFDSGTDTQYF

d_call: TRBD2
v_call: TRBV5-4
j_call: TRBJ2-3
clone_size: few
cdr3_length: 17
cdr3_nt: TGTGCCAGCAGCCTAGGACTAGCGGGATCTAGCACAGATACGCAGTATTTT
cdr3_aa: CASSLGLAGSSTDTQYF

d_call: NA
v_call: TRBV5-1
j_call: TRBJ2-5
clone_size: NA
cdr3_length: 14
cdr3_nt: TGCGCCAGCAGCCGGCAGGGATTACAAGAGACCCAGTACTTC
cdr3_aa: CASSRQGLQETQYF

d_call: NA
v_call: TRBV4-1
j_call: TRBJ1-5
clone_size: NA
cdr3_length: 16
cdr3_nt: TGCGCCAGCAGCCAAACCTTGACAGAGCGTTATCAGCCCCAGCATTTT
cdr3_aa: CASSQTLTERYQPQHF

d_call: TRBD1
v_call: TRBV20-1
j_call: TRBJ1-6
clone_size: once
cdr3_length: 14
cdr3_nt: TGCAGTGCCCTTTCAGACGACAGGGTTTCACCCCTCCACTTT
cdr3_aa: CSALSDDRVSPLHF

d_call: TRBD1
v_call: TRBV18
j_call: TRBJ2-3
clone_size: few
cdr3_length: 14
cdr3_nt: TGTGCCAGCTCGCCCGACAGGGCTGGGGATACGCAGTATTTT
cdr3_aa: CASSPDRAGDTQYF

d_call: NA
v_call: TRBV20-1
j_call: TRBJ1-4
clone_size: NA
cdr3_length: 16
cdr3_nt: TGCAGTGCTACGGACCATGGGACTGGGACTAATGAAAAACTGTTTTTT
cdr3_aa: CSATDHGTGTNEKLFF

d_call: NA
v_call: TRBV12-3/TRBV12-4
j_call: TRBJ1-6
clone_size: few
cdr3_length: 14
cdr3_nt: TGTGCCAGCAGTTTGGAAGGGAGCGGTTCACCCCTCCACTTT
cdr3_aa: CASSLEGSGSPLHF

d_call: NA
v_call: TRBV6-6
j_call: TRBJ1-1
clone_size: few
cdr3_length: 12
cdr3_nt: TGTGCCAGCAGTTACCCGGACGGTGAAGCTTTCTTT
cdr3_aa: CASSYPDGEAFF

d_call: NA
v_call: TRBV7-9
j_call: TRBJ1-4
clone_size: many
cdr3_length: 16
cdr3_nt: TGTGCCAGCAGCTTAGGGCTTCAATCAACTAATGAAAAACTGTTTTTT
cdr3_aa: CASSLGLQSTNEKLFF

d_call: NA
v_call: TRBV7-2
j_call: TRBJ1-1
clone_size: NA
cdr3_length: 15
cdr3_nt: TGTGCCAGCAGCGCGGGTACCGGCGTTCACACTGAAGCTTTCTTT
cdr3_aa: CASSAGTGVHTEAFF

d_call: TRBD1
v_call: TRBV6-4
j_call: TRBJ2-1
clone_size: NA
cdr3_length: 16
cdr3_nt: TGTGCCAGCAGTTCCTATTCCGGGACAGTTTACAATGAGCAGTTCTTC
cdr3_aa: CASSSYSGTVYNEQFF

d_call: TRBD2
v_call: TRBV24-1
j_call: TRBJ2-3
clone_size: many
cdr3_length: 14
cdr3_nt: TGTGCCACCCGAACTAGCGGGGGGTCGGATACGCAGTATTTT
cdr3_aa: CATRTSGGSDTQYF

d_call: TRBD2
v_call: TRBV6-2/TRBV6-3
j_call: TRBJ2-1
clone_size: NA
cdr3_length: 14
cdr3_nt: TGTGCCAGCAGTGACGGACTAGCGAAGGGTGAGCAGTTCTTC
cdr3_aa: CASSDGLAKGEQFF

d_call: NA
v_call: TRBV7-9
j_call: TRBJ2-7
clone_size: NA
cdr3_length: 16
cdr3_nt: TGTGCCAGCAGCTACCCATCCGTAGCGGCTAAGGACGAGCAGTACTTC
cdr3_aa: CASSYPSVAAKDEQYF

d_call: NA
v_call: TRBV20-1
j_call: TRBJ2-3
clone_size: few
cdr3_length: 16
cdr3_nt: TGCAGTGCTACTAGGGCGAGGGGGGTTAACACAGATACGCAGTATTTT
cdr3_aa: CSATRARGVNTDTQYF

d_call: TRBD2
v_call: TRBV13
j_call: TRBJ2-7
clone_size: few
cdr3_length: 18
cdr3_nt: TGTGCCAGCAGCTTCTCAAGTTTCAGCGGGGGGGCCCGGTACGAGCAGTACTTC
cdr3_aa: CASSFSSFSGGARYEQYF

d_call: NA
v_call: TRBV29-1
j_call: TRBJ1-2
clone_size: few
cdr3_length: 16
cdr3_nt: TGCAGCGTTGGAGCGGGGCCATACGGAAACGAGCATGGCGACACCTTC
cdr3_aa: CSVGAGPYGNEHGDTF

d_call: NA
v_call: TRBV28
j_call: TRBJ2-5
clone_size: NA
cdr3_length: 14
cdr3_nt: TGTGCCAGCAGCCTAACGCCGGGACCAGAGACCCAGTACTTC
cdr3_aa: CASSLTPGPETQYF